The text below deals with one T cell receptor beta chain. This clonotype has at least ten counts. Its binding antigen is unknown. No base quality values were provided; no much bigger clone lies one nucleotide off. The data were obtained in a study of Graves' ophthalmopathy and Graves' hyperthyroidism listed by TCRdb under 2018. For the wider study: Peripheral blood was collected at initial diagnosis, prior to any treatment. After sampling, hyperthyroidism patients received methimazole starting at 30 mg daily, and ophthalmopathy patients received high-dose intravenous methylprednisolone. An independent validation cohort comprised 18 to 20 hyperthyroidism patients and some 16 patients who later progressed from hyperthyroidism to ophthalmopathy. A discovery set of 100 or so patients (around 45 ophthalmopathy, 55 to 60 stable hyperthyroidism) was enrolled to explore V-J signatures distinguishing ophthalmopathy from hyperthyroidism. In total, under 150 blood samples were TCR-sequenced: 43 ophthalmopathy, under 80 hyperthyroidism and about 17 hyperthyroidism-to-ophthalmopathy patients. In five to seven hyperthyroidism patients, the T-cell repertoire of thyroid tissue was compared with the T-cell repertoire of blood. The approximately 98 discovery patients were randomly divided into training and test sets at a 7:3 ratio. To tell Graves' ophthalmopathy apart from Graves' hyperthyroidism, and to predict which patients would progress to ophthalmopathy, the study relied on TCR beta repertoire signatures. Findings and caveats that apply to the study as a whole: Most of the expanded thyroid clonotypes with a frequency above 0.001 were also detected in blood, and it was suggested that the thyroid immune response may be reflected by blood repertoires. Sample size was not predetermined statistically, and investigators were not blinded to group allocation. The 13-signature model separated ophthalmopathy from stable hyperthyroidism with roughly 88% sensitivity and just under 84% specificity in cross-validation, and 80%/75% in the test set. In validation, the model predicted ophthalmopathy progression with about 70% sensitivity and about 77% specificity; roughly 12 predicted patients were CT-confirmed with GO in a median of approximately six months.

Including cysteine and phenylalanine, the CDR3 has 11 amino acids. The CDR3 DNA has 33 bases and is translated from base 1. V and J are truncated by 1 base and 8 bases respectively, leaving an intervening sequence of 5 bases. Stable hyperthyroidism was defined as no progression to ophthalmopathy within 18 months of follow-up. Patients with hyperthyroidism were aged 18 to 65 years, had been newly diagnosed, and had a disease duration of less than 2 months. Patients with other autoimmune diseases, uncontrolled infections, pregnancy or lactation were excluded from the study. Clinical symptoms, serum thyroxine, TRAb, thyroid ultrasound and orbital computed tomography were used for diagnosis. Ficoll-Paque density gradient centrifugation was used to isolate PBMCs from around 10 ml of fresh peripheral blood. Total RNA was extracted with Trizol reagent and quality-checked on an Agilent 2100 Bioanalyzer. TCR beta CDR3 regions were amplified from RNA transcripts for repertoire sequencing. The first round of RT-PCR was done with HTBI primers and the Qiagen OneStep RT-PCR kit, and was followed by a second round of multiplex PCR, then size selection and purification. Libraries were sequenced on an Illumina HiSeq2000 using paired-end 100 bp reads. Concerning the study's data processing: Reads were processed with SOAPnuke, discarding reads with adapters, uncalled bases, mean Phred below 15, or no exact constant-primer or identifier match. COPE v1.2.5 was used to merge high-quality paired reads. Unique nucleotide sequences were defined as clonotypes and aligned to IMGT TRB V, D and J references using MiTCR v1.1. The analysis was limited to V-J combinations with a frequency above 0.0001, which together covered 99.2% of the repertoires. For each V-J combination, a TCR clonal expansion and chaos score was defined as F50 clonal expansion divided by the chaos observed in the TCRdist matrix. Welch's t-statistics and random forest were used to narrow the features down to more than 10 V-J combinations, which were then fed into a naive Bayes classifier. Thyroid-blood repertoire similarity was quantified with the Morisita-Horn index. TCRdb itself trimmed the public reads at Q25 with fastp, ran MiXCR and retained productive beta chains. Rows are unified per CDR3 protein, each entry keeping the most common DNA and genes. The V and J calls and clone size are TCRdb's, not the authors'. Recorded for this sample are hundreds of thousands of distinct CDR3 sequences; roughly 20% of them occurred a single time. The ten most abundant clones make up 2.5% to 3.5% of the sample.

This chain joins TRBV12-3 or TRBV12-4 to TRBJ1-1, with the identity of the D gene unclear. The sequencing sample was made of peripheral blood. The receptor was derived from a woman aged 18-30 years with stable Graves' hyperthyroidism. Donor details come from another sample of the same person, matched by shared clones. The DNA sequence is as follows: TGTGCCAGCAGTTTAGGAGGGGAAGCTTTCTTT. The resulting protein is CASSLGGEAFF.